The 28 T cell receptor beta chains listed next were all sequenced from one sample in a study of identical twins. Each CDR3 protein is one row after TCRdb ran MiXCR on the 5' RACE reads. The data contain around 530,000 distinct CDR3 sequences, 13% to 15% of them singletons. These data were also reused for a study on yellow fever vaccine responses in identical twins.

The sequenced sample was CD4+ T cells sorted from blood. The origin of the receptors is a woman aged 18-30 years in good health.

V gene TRBV5-1 combines with J gene TRBJ2-3; D might be TRBD2 (5 bases). The CDR3 has 15 amino acids. CDR1 is SGHRS and CDR2 is YFSETQ in the germline V gene. V lost 0 bases to trimming and J lost 5 bases, with 13 bases between them. As DNA, the CDR3 is TGCGCCAGCAGCTTGGATCGGGGAGACTTAGATACGCAGTATTTT. Its translation: CASSLDRGDLDTQYF.

V and J are TRBV18 and TRBJ2-7; tentatively, D is TRBD1 (6 bases). The germline CDR1 and CDR2 sequences are KGHSH and LQKENI. The V end lost 5 bases, the J end lost 2 bases, and 16 bases lay between the germline ends. The CDR3 has 15 amino acids. Here the CDR3 reads CASSSNRDKAYEQYV. Here the CDR3 DNA reads TGTGCCAGCTCATCAAACCGGGACAAGGCCTACGAGCAGTACGTC.

This clonotype showed up just a few times. The CDR3 nucleotides read TGTGCCAGCAGTGCGGACAGTGGAACTAATCAGCCCCAGCATTTT. This translates into CASSADSGTNQPQHF. The chain recombines TRBV27 with TRBJ1-5; D may be TRBD1 (6 bases). The germline V and J ends were trimmed by 5 bases and 4 bases, with 15 bases remaining between them. CDR3 length: 15 residues. Germline CDR1 and CDR2: MNHEY and SMNVEV (reference sequence).

The chain combines TRBV5-1 with TRBJ2-5; 8 positions agree with TRBD1. The V and J ends lost 4 bases and 5 bases, in that order; junction bases with no gene match: 4. This CDR3 is 13 amino acids long. Germline V gives CDR1 SGHRS, CDR2 YFSETQ. Written as DNA, the CDR3 is TGCGCCAGCAGCGGCCGACAGGGGGAGACCCAGTACTTC. Protein product: CASSGRQGETQYF. Drawing the rest from reference TRBV5-1 and TRBJ2-5, the complete variable domain is KAGVTQTPRYLIKTRGQQVTLSCSPISGHRSVSWYQQTPGQGLQFLFEYFSETQRNKGNFPGRFSGRQFSNSRSEMNVSTLELGDSALYLCASSGRQGETQYFGPGTRLLVL.

The chain links TRBV11-2 to TRBJ1-1; D remains ambiguous. The V end was cut by 3 bases, the J end by 9 bases, with 11 bases between. In germline, CDR1 is SGHAT, CDR2 FQNNGV. The CDR3 loop spans 12 amino acids. The DNA for the CDR3 is TGTGCCAGCAGCTTCTCCCGGGATAAAGCTTTCTTT. Translating it yields CASSFSRDKAFF.

V and J are TRBV18 and TRBJ1-1; D remains unclear. CDR1 and CDR2 from the germline V gene are KGHSH and LQKENI. This CDR3 has 13 amino acids. The V end was cut by 2 bases, the J end by 5 bases, with 9 bases between. CDR3 DNA sequence: TGTGCCAGCTCACCAAAGGAGGATACTGAAGCTTTCTTT. Its protein is CASSPKEDTEAFF.

The V and J genes are TRBV20-1 and TRBJ1-5; D remains ambiguous. The CDR3 runs to 14 residues. Between the trimmed V and J ends, which lost 0 bases and 4 bases, there was a span of 10 bases. Per the germline V gene, CDR1 is DFQATT and CDR2 is SNEGSKA (reference sequence). CDR3 in amino acids: CSARDQVGNQPQHF. The CDR3 DNA is TGCAGTGCTAGAGATCAGGTGGGGAATCAGCCCCAGCATTTT.

This clonotype came up a few times. V gene TRBV10-1 combines with J gene TRBJ2-1; 9 bases are a match to TRBD2. The V and J ends lost 5 bases and 6 bases, in that order; junction bases with no gene match: 8. Looked up from germline, CDR1 is WNHNN and CDR2 is SYGVQD (reference sequence). CDR3 length equals 15 residues. The CDR3 loop reads CASSTTSGYSNEQFF. CDR3 coding DNA: TGCGCCAGCAGTACGACTAGCGGTTACTCCAATGAGCAGTTCTTC.

This clonotype was found many times. This sequence joins TRBV5-1 and TRBJ1-2; possibly TRBD1 for D (5 bases). Per germline, CDR1 SGHRS and CDR2 YFSETQ. The CDR3 totals 13 residues. V lost 4 bases and J 10 bases, leaving 17 bases between the germline ends. The CDR3 loop reads CASSPADRGNYTF. The CDR3, as DNA: TGCGCCAGCAGCCCCGCTGACAGAGGAAACTACACCTTC.

The chain joins TRBV5-6 to TRBJ2-3, with a possible D match to TRBD2 (7 bases). Germline-derived CDR1 and CDR2 are SGHDT and YYEEEE. The V end was cut by 6 bases, the J end by 6 bases, with 26 bases between. The CDR3 contains 17 residues. The CDR3 coding sequence is TGTGCCAGCAACGGAAAGGGGGGGGGCAGGAGGAAGGATACGCAGTATTTT. Residues: CASNGKGGGRRKDTQYF.

This clonotype was seen more than once but under ten times. This chain connects TRBV25-1 to TRBJ2-7, with 7 positions matching TRBD1. Germline V gene data show CDR1 as MGHDK and CDR2 as SYGVNS. J was trimmed by 2 bases and V by 1 base; bases with no gene match: 11. This CDR3 comprises 17 residues. The CDR3: CASSESRGQVKAYEQYV. The CDR3 DNA is TGTGCCAGCAGTGAATCAAGGGGGCAGGTGAAAGCCTACGAGCAGTACGTC.

The V gene is TRBV15, the J gene TRBJ2-1, with a weak D call TRBD1 (6 bases). The CDR3 has 16 residues. Trimming pared 3 bases from V and 3 bases from J, leaving 15 bases between. Per germline, CDR1 LNHNV and CDR2 YYDKDF (reference sequence). The DNA of the CDR3 is TGTGCCACCAGCAGGGACCCCACCAGGGGCTACAATGAGCAGTTCTTC. Its translation: CATSRDPTRGYNEQFF. Together with reference TRBV15 and TRBJ2-1, the CDR3 gives the full variable domain: DAMVIQNPRYQVTQFGKPVTLSCSQTLNHNVMYWYQQKSSQAPKLLFHYYDKDFNNEADTPDNFQSRRPNTSFCFLDIRSPGLGDTAMYLCATSRDPTRGYNEQFFGPGTRLTVL.

This clonotype was found a few times. V gene TRBV18 combines with J gene TRBJ2-3; 14 nucleotides line up with TRBD2. With 3 bases clipped from V and 4 bases from J, the junction kept 3 bases outside the gene matches. The CDR3 covers 16 residues. Germline V gene data show CDR1 as KGHSH and CDR2 as LQKENI. The CDR3 nucleotides read TGTGCCAGCTCACCTCCGGGACTAGCGGGAGCAGATACGCAGTATTTT. Protein product: CASSPPGLAGADTQYF.

The J gene is TRBJ1-3, the V gene TRBV20-1, with TRBD1 matching 12 bases. The CDR3 has 12 amino acids. The germline CDR1 and CDR2 sequences are DFQATT and SNEGSKA (reference sequence). The CDR3 bases are TGCAGGCCGGGACAGGGGGCGCATCCTACATATTTT. Translated: CRPGQGAHPTYF.

The V gene is TRBV6-1, the J gene TRBJ1-1, with 7 bases identical to TRBD1. V shed 1 base, J shed 7 bases, and the junction held 9 bases outside the gene matches. Germline V gene data show CDR1 as MNHNS and CDR2 as SASEGT. The CDR3 has 15 residues. The CDR3, as DNA: TGTGCCAGCAGTGAAGTTTCTGCCAGGGGGAATGAAGCTTTCTTT. Residues: CASSEVSARGNEAFF.

This clonotype was recorded a few times. The gene calls are TRBV12-3 or TRBV12-4 and TRBJ1-2; D possibly corresponds to TRBD1 (6 bases). The CDR3 extends over 13 amino acids. The V and J ends lost 6 bases and 4 bases respectively, with 12 bases between them. DNA of the CDR3: TGTGCCAGCAGCCGGGACAAGCGCTATGGCTACACCTTC. Translation gives CASSRDKRYGYTF.

V and J are TRBV5-1 and TRBJ2-3; D ambiguous. Germline V gene lookup returns CDR1 SGHRS and CDR2 YFSETQ. This CDR3 has 14 residues. The V gene lost 4 bases and the J gene lost 0 bases, with 9 bases spanning the gap. The CDR3 loop reads CASSPLESTDTQYF. The CDR3 nucleotides are TGCGCCAGCAGCCCCTTAGAAAGCACAGATACGCAGTATTTT. Full variable domain (remainder filled in from reference TRBV5-1 and TRBJ2-3): KAGVTQTPRYLIKTRGQQVTLSCSPISGHRSVSWYQQTPGQGLQFLFEYFSETQRNKGNFPGRFSGRQFSNSRSEMNVSTLELGDSALYLCASSPLESTDTQYFGPGTRLTVL.

V is TRBV12-5 and J is TRBJ2-7; 10 bases agree with TRBD2. The CDR3 consists of 16 residues. Per the germline V gene, CDR1 is LGHNT and CDR2 is FRNRAP. After removal of 5 bases from V and 0 bases from J, the junction contained 7 bases not matched to a gene. In DNA, the CDR3 is TGTGCTAGTGGTGCCCCTGGACTAGCGGCCTCCTACGAGCAGTACTTC. Protein product: CASGAPGLAASYEQYF.

This clonotype came up a few times. V and J are TRBV14 and TRBJ2-1, with D perhaps given as TRBD1 or TRBD2 (6 bases each). This CDR3 has 16 amino acids. V dropped 1 base and J dropped 4 bases, with 14 bases sitting between them. CDR1 and CDR2 from the germline V gene are SGHDN and FVKESK. CDR3 sequence (DNA): TGTGCCAGCAGCCAAGGAAACGGGGGCCCGTACAATGAGCAGTTCTTC. It is translated as CASSQGNGGPYNEQFF.

In its sample, this clonotype was seen a few times. This chain uses TRBV20-1 with TRBJ1-1, with D uncertain. The V gene's germline CDR1 is DFQATT and CDR2 SNEGSKA (reference sequence). The V end lost 7 bases, the J end lost 5 bases, and 17 bases lay between the germline ends. There are 13 residues in the CDR3. The CDR3 loop reads CSVEGMGGTEAFF. CDR3 bases: TGCAGTGTGGAAGGGATGGGAGGAACTGAAGCTTTCTTT.

The table lists this clonotype with a few counts. The CDR3, as DNA: TGTGCCAGCAGCTTATATAGCAATACGCAGTATTTT. Translating it yields CASSLYSNTQYF. The chain links TRBV11-2 to TRBJ2-3; unclear D gene. Trimming removed 2 bases at V and 7 bases at J, with 7 bases between. CDR1 SGHAT and CDR2 FQNNGV come from the germline V gene. There are 12 residues in the CDR3.

The CDR3 nucleotides are TGCGCCAGCAGCCAAGTTGGGGGACCAACCTTGGAGCAGTACTTC. Encoded protein: CASSQVGGPTLEQYF. This chain connects TRBV4-1 to TRBJ2-7, with D perhaps given as TRBD1 or TRBD2 (5 bases each). Trimming took 1 base from V and 7 from J, leaving 17 bases between them. The CDR3 is 15 residues long. The germline gives CDR1 MGHRA, CDR2 YSYEKL.

This clonotype came up a few times. The genes are TRBV2 and TRBJ1-1, with D unclear. Trimming removed 2 bases from V and 4 bases from J, with 5 bases in between. Germline loops: CDR1 SNHLY, CDR2 FYNNEI. This CDR3 is built from 12 residues. CDR3 in amino acids: CASSELGTEAFF. CDR3 nucleotide sequence: TGTGCCAGCAGTGAACTGGGCACTGAAGCTTTCTTT.

The J gene is TRBJ2-1, the V gene TRBV19; 7 nucleotides line up with TRBD1. Germline V gene lookup returns CDR1 LNHDA and CDR2 SQIVND (reference sequence). The CDR3 runs to 14 residues. Trimming took 6 bases from V and 12 from J; bases not matched to a gene: 14. The CDR3 loop is CASSLGQAELGQFF. CDR3 coding DNA: TGTGCCAGTAGCCTCGGACAGGCCGAATTAGGGCAGTTCTTC.

The gene calls are TRBV11-3 and TRBJ2-1; TRBD2 matches 13 bases. The germline gives CDR1 SGHNT, CDR2 YENEEA. Germline trimming cut 1 base from V and 4 bases from J; bases unmatched to any gene: 4. The CDR3 runs 17 residues. Here the CDR3 DNA reads TGTGCCAGCAGCTTAGTCGGGACTAGCGGGAAGTACAATGAGCAGTTCTTC. It yields the protein CASSLVGTSGKYNEQFF.

In this sample, this clonotype turned up a few times. J is TRBJ2-1 and V is TRBV25-1; TRBD1 or TRBD2 may be the D gene (6 bases each). The CDR3 sequence is 13 residues long. Trimming left V 0 bases short and J 9 bases short, with 9 bases between. Germline-derived CDR1 and CDR2 are MGHDK and SYGVNS. DNA of the CDR3: TGTGCCAGCAGTGAATATGGAGGGGGTGAGCAGTTCTTC. This gives the protein CASSEYGGGEQFF.

Here the CDR3 DNA reads TGTGCCAGCAGCACTAGCGCGGGGTCCTACAATGAGCAGTTCTTC. Protein product: CASSTSAGSYNEQFF. The chain joins TRBV7-2 to TRBJ2-1, with 7 bases aligning to TRBD2. This CDR3 has 15 residues. The V and J ends lost 5 bases and 1 base, in that order; junction bases with no gene match: 5. Per germline, CDR1 SGHTA and CDR2 FQGNSA.

This clonotype was found many times. V is TRBV12-3 or TRBV12-4 and J is TRBJ2-7; a weak D match, TRBD2 (6 bases). Trimming cost V 7 bases and J 5 bases, with 15 bases left between them. The CDR3 sequence is 13 residues long. The CDR3 nucleotides are TGTGCCAGCATGGCGGGAAACGACGACGAGCAGTACTTC. It translates to CASMAGNDDEQYF.